This T cell receptor (beta chain) is drawn from a study of cytomegalovirus exposure and HLA in healthy donors. TCRdb's table, derived via immunoSEQ multiplex PCR, lists solely in-frame clones and lacks some. The sample includes roughly 52,000 clones, over 75% of them seen just once. Trimming removed 1 base at V and 1 base at J, with 11 bases between. The CDR3 is made up of 16 amino acids. The germline gives CDR1 LGHNA, CDR2 YSLEER. In the case of this clone: Its antigen is not known.

Study findings and constraints: A few of the chains that were CMV-associated were confirmed in vitro to be specific for CMV antigens.

The clonotype was recovered from a woman in her twenties or thirties in good health and CMV-seronegative. The sample consisted of PBMCs. The chain is built from TRBV4-3 and TRBJ2-1, with D possibly being TRBD2 (6 bases). CDR3 amino acids: CASSQGSTRSYNEQFF. DNA for the CDR3: TGCGCCAGCAGCCAAGGATCGACTAGATCCTACAATGAGCAGTTCTTC.